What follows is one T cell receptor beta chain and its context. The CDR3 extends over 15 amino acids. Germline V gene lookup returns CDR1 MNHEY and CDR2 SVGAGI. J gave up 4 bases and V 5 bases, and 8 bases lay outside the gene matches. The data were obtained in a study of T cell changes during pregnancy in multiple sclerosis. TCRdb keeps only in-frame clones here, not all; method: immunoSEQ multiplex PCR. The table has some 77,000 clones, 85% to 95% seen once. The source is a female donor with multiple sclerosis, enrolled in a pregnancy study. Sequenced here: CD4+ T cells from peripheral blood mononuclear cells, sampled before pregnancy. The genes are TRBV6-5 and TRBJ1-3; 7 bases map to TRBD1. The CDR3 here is CASSLYTGDGNTIYF. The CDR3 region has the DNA TGTGCCAGCAGTCTTTACACAGGGGACGGAAACACCATATATTTT.